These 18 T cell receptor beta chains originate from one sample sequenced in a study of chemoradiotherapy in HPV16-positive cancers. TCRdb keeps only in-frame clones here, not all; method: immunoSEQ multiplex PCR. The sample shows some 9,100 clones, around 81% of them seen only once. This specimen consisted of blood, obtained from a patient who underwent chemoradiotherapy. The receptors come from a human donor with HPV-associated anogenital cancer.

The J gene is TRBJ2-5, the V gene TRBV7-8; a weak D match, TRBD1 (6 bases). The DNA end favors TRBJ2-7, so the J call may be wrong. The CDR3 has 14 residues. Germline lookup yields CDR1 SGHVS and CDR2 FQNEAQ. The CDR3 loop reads CASSITGPSYEQYF. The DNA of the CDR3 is TGTGCCAGCAGCATAACAGGGCCCTCCTACGAGCAGTACTTC.

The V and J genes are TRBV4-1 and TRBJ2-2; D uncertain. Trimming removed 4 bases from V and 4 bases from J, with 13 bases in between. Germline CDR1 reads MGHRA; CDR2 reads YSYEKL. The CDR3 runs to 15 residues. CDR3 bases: TGCGCCAGCAGCCCCCAACCCGACCCCACCGGGGAGCTGTTTTTT. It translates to CASSPQPDPTGELFF.

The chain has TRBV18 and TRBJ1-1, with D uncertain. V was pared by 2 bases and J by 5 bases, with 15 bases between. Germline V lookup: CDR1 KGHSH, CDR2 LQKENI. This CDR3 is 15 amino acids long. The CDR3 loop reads CASSPRQGGETEAFF. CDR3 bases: TGTGCCAGCTCACCAAGACAAGGAGGTGAGACTGAAGCTTTCTTT.

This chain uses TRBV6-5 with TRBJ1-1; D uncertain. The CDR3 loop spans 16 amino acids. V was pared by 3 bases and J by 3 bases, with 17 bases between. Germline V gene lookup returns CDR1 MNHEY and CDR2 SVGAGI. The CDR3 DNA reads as TGTGCCAGCAGTTATTCCCGACGGCCAGTCTACACTGAAGCTTTCTTT. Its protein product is CASSYSRRPVYTEAFF.

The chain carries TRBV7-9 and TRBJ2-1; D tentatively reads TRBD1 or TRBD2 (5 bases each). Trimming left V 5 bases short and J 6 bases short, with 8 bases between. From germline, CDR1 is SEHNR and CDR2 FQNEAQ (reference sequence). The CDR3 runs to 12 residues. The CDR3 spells CASSHGANEQFF. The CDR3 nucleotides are TGTGCCAGCAGCCACGGGGCCAATGAGCAGTTCTTC.

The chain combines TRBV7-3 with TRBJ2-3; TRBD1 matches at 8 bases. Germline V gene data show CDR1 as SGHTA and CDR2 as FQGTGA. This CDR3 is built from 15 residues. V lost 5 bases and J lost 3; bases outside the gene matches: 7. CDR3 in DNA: TGTGCCAGCAGCCCAGGGGGCGGAAGAACAGATACGCAGTATTTT. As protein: CASSPGGGRTDTQYF.

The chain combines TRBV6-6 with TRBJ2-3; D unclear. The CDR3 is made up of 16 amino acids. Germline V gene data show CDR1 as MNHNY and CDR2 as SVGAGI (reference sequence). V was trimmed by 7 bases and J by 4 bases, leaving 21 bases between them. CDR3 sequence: CASILRPGFGADTQYF. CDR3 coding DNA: TGTGCCAGCATTTTACGTCCAGGATTTGGGGCAGATACGCAGTATTTT.

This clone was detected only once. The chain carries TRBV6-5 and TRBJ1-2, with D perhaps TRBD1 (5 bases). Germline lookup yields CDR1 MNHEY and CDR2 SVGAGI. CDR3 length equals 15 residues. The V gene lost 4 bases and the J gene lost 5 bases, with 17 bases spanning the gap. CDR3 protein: CASSWDPGELYGYTF. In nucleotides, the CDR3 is TGTGCCAGCAGTTGGGACCCGGGGGAGCTTTATGGCTACACCTTC.

For the CDR3, the DNA is TGTGCCAGCAGTTGGGACAGGTCCGACCGGTACTTC. This translates into CASSWDRSDRYF. The genes are TRBV2 and TRBJ2-7, with 8 nucleotides matching TRBD1. This CDR3 is built from 12 residues. Germline-derived CDR1 and CDR2 are SNHLY and FYNNEI. Trimming at V came to 5 bases and at J to 12 bases, leaving 9 bases not matched to a gene.

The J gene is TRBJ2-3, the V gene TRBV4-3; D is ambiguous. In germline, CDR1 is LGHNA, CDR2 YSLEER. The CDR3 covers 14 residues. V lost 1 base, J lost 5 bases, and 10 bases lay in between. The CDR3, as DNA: TGCGCCAGCAGCCAAGCCGGCTTGGGAGATACGCAGTATTTT. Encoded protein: CASSQAGLGDTQYF.

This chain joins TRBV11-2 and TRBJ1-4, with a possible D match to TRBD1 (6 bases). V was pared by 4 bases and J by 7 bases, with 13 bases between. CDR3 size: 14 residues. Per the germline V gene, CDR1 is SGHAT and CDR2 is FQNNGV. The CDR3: CASSWGQGREKLFF. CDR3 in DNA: TGTGCCAGCAGCTGGGGGCAGGGGCGTGAAAAACTGTTTTTT.

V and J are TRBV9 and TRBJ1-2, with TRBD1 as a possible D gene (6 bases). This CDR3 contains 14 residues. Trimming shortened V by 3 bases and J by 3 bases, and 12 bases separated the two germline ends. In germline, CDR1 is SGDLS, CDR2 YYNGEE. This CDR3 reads CASSAGVGHYGYTF. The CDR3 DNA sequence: TGTGCCAGCAGCGCAGGGGTCGGACACTATGGCTACACCTTC.

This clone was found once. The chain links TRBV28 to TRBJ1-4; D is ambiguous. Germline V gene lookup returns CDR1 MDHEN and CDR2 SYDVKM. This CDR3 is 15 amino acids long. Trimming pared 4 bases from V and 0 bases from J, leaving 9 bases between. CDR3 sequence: CASSSREATNEKLFF. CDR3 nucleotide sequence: TGTGCCAGCAGTTCACGGGAAGCAACTAATGAAAAACTGTTTTTT.

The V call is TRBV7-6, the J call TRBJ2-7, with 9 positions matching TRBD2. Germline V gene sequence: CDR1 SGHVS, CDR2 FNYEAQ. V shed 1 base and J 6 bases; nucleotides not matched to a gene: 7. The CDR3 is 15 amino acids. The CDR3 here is CASSLVRASGVEQYF. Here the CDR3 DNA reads TGTGCCAGCAGCTTAGTGAGGGCTAGCGGGGTCGAGCAGTACTTC.

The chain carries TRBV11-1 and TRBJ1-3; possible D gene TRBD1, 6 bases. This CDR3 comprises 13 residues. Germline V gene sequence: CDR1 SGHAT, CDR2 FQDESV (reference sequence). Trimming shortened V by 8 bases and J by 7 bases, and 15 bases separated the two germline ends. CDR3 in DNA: TGTGCCAGCGGTCGACAGGATGGGAACACCATATATTTT. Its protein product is CASGRQDGNTIYF.

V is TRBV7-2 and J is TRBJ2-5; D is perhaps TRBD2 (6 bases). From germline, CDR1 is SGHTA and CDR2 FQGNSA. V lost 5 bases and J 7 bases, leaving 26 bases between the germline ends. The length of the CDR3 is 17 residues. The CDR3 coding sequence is TGTGCCAGCAGCCAGAGGGCCCGGGGGTCTAGGGTCGGGACCCAGTACTTC. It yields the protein CASSQRARGSRVGTQYF.

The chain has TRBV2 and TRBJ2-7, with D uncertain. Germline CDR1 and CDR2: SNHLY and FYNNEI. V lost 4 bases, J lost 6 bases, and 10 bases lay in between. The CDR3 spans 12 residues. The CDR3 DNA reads TGTGCCAGCAGTGCGTGGGAAGGCGAGCAGTACTTC. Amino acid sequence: CASSAWEGEQYF.

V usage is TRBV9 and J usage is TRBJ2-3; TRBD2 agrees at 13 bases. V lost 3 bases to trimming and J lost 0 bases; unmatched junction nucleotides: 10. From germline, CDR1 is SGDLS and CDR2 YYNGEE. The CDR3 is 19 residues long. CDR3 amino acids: CASSASTSGGSASTDTQYF. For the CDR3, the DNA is TGTGCCAGCAGCGCCTCGACTAGCGGGGGGTCCGCTAGCACAGATACGCAGTATTTT.